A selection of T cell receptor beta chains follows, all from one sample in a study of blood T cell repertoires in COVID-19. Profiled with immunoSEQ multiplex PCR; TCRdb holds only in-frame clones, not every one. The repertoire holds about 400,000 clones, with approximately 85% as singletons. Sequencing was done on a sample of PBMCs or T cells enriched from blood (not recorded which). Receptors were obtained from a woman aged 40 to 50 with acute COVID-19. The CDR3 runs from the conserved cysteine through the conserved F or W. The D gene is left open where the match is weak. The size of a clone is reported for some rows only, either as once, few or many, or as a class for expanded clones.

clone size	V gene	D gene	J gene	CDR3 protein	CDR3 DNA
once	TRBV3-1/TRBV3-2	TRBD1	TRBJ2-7	CASSQERTGKFYEQYF	TGTGCCAGCAGCCAAGAGAGGACAGGGAAATTTTACGAGCAGTACTTC
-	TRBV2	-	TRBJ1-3	CASNFGQLSSGNTIYF	TGTGCCAGCAATTTCGGACAGTTAAGCTCTGGAAACACCATATATTTT
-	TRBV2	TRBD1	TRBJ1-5	CASSDRGNQPQHF	TGTGCCAGCAGTGACAGGGGGAATCAGCCCCAGCATTTT
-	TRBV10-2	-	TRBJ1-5	CASSVAGAQPQHF	TGCGCCAGCAGTGTGGCAGGGGCTCAGCCCCAGCATTTT
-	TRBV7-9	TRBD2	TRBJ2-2	CASSPVGLAGALNTGELFF	TGTGCCAGCAGCCCCGTGGGGCTAGCGGGGGCCCTGAACACCGGGGAGCTGTTTTTT
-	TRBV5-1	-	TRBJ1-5	CASSLGAGGPQHF	TGCGCCAGCAGCTTGGGGGCGGGGGGGCCCCAGCATTTT
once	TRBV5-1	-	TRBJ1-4	CASSLGRGENEKLFF	TGCGCCAGCAGCTTGGGCCGGGGAGAGAATGAAAAACTGTTTTTT
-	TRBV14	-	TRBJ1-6	CASSQESLGDAPLHF	TGTGCCAGCAGCCAAGAGTCTCTAGGGGATGCTCCCCTCCACTTT
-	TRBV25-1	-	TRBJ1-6	CASSEGAQLHF	TGTGCCAGCAGTGAAGGGGCCCAACTCCACTTT
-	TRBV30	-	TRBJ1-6	CAWSQSRVGDSPLHF	TGTGCCTGGAGCCAGAGCCGAGTGGGAGATTCACCCCTCCACTTT
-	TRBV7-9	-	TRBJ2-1	CASRNTPGDPEDEQFF	TGTGCCAGCAGGAATACCCCGGGGGACCCTGAGGATGAGCAGTTCTTC
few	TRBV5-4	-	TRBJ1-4	CASSSAGAAGEKLFF	TGTGCCAGCAGCTCAGCGGGGGCCGCGGGCGAAAAACTGTTTTTT
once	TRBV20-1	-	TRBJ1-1	CSASLNTEAFF	TGCAGTGCTAGTTTAAACACTGAAGCTTTCTTT
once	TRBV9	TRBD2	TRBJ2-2	CASSAQGTSGGTTGELFF	TGTGCCAGCAGCGCCCAGGGAACTAGCGGGGGCACCACCGGGGAGCTGTTTTTT
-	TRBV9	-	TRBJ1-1	CASSVVQGNMNTEAFF	TGTGCCAGCAGCGTAGTCCAGGGAAACATGAACACTGAAGCTTTCTTT
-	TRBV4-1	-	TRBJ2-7	CASSQVPGEMYEQYF	TGCGCCAGCAGCCAAGTTCCCGGGGAAATGTACGAGCAGTACTTC